This entry features one TCR beta chain sequence. This CDR3 has 13 amino acids. V shed 7 bases and J shed 3 bases, with 14 bases lying between them. CDR1 and CDR2 (germline): SQVTM, ANQGSEA. While infection was still active, Seattle patients were enrolled and then followed longitudinally. The data were obtained in a study of blood T cell repertoires in COVID-19. Study as a whole: Samples of COVID-19 (acute and convalescent) were obtained from the United States, Italy and Spain. From T cells, B-cell-depleted T cells, or PBMCs came the material, which was cDNA or gDNA.

Repertoires were generated with immunoSEQ multiplex PCR, while TCRdb's copy carries only in-frame clones and drops some. The repertoire has about 430,000 clones, 85% to 90% of them found once; the top ten carry 0.65% to 1%. Material: peripheral blood. This rearrangement joins TRBV29-1 to TRBJ2-3; tentative D call: TRBD1 (7 bases). This TCR was recovered from a man aged 18 to 29 with COVID-19, enrolled during active disease. CDR3 DNA: TGCAGCGGTCAGGGGGGTAGGACAGATACGCAGTATTTT. As protein: CSGQGGRTDTQYF.